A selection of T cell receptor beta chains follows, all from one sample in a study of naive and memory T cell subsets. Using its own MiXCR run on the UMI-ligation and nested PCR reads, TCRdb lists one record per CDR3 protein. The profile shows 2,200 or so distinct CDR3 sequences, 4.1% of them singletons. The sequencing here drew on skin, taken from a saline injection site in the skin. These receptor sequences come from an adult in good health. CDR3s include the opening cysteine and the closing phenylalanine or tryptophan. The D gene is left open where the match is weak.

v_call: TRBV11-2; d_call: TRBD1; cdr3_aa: CASSDTTGTGMNTEAFF
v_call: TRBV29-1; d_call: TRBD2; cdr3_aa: CSVGTSDLYNEQFF
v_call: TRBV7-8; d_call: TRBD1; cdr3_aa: CASSLYVVPGQGNYGYTF
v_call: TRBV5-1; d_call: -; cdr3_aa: CASSIGTGETQYF
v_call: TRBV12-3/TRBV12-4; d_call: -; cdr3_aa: CASSSLGAGDQPQHF
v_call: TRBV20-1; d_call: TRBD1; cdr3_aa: CSARDYTGGNYGYTF
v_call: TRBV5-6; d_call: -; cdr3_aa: CASSKDGQRAYEQYF
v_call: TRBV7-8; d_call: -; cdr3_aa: CASRGSYNEQFF
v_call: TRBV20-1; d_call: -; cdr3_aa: CSASGYATTDTQYF
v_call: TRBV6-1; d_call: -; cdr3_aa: CATELDRYFNEQYF
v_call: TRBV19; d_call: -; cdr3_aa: CASSMGTEAFF
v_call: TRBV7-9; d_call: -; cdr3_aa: CASRHVATNRRRGNNAFF
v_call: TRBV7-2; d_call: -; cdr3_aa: CASTLGQMLAKNIQYF
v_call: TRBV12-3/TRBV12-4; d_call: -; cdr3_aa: CASSLTGGLISYEQYF
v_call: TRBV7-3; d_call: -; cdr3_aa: CASSPTGSGANVLTF
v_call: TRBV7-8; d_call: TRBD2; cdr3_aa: CASRLGGLAGGYNEQFF
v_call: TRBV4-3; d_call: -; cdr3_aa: CASSQELGGAETQYF
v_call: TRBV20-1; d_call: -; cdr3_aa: CSATENSYEQYF
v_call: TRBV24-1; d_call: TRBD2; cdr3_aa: CATSDSGRGSYNEQFF
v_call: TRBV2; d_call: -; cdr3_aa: CASRGSTNYGYTF
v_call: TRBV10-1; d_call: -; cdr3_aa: CASSETGPEQFF
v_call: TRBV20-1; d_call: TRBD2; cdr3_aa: CSARDLDGTSATLLSYEQYF
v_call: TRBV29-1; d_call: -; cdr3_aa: CSVEGRKETQYF
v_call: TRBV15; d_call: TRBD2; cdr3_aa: CATRTGGETDTQYF
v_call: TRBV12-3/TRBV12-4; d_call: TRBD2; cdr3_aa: CASSFSGTTDTQYF
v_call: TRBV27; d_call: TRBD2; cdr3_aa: CASSLKVGGPHEQFF
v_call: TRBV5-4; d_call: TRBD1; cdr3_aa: CASSLGDREGYYEQYF
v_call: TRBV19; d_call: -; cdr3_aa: CASSMTASHSNQPQHF
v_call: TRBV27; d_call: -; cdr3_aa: CASSGTPREKLFF
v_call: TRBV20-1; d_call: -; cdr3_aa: CSARKPSGFGYTF
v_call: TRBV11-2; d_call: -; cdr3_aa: CASSLDTGAGTQYF
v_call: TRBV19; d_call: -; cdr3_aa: CASWGGYRTEAFF
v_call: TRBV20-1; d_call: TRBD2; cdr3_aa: CSAPRAGGRRDTQYF
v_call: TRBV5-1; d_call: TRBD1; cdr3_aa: CASRTERQGAYEQYF
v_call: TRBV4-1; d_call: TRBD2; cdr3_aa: CASSQESLAGGAGYNEQFF
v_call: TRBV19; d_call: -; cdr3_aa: CASSGVNKYGYTF
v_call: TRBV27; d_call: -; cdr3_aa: CASSRVPREWETQYF
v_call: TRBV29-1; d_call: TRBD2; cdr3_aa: CSVHTGTNYEQYF
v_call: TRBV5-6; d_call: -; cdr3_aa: CASSGLQGVYGYTF
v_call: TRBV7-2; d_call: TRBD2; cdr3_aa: CASSLGGAGVYEQYF
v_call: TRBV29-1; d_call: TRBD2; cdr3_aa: CSDRSGRTETQYF
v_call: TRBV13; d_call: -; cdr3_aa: CASSLWPGGDDNSPLHF
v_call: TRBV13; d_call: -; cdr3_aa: CASSKRDLQGILLPRNTIYF
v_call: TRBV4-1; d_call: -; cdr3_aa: CASSQGDFLGGHSYEQYF
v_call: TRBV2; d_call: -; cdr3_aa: CATNVVSYNEQFF
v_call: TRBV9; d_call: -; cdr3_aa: CASSAVPSSYNEQFF
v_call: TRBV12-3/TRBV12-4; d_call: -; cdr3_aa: CASSLWWDSRPEQFF
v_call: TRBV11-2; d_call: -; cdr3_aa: CASSLEDGWGTDTQYF
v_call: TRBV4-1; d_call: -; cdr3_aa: CASSQDGQAKNRHYTF
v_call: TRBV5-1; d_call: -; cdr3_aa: CASRERFIPDTQYF
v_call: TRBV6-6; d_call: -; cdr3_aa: CASSTTGYQETQYF
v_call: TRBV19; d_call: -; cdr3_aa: CASNQEGWGTGELFF
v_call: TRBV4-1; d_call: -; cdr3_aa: CASSQYQATYEQYF
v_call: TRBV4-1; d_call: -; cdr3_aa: CASSQPSGDNQPQHF
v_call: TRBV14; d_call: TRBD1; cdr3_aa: CASSRLPGGGTSREQYF
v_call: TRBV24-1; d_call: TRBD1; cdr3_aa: CATSDSRQGFGIDGYTF
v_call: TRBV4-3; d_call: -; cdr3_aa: CASSQTYRDYFSGNTIYF
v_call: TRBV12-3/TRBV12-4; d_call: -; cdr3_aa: CASRRSFLAYGYTF
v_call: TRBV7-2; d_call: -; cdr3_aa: CASRSSGRSYNEQFF